A single sample gave rise to the 25 T cell receptor beta chains below, sequenced in a study of T cells after somatic rescue of genetic block. Clones were read by immunoSEQ multiplex PCR, and TCRdb kept only the in-frame ones, dropping some. In the table there are approximately 71,000 clones, 80% to 95% of which are singletons. Sequenced sample: peripheral blood mononuclear cells (PBMCs). The receptors originated from a man aged 35 to 55.

This chain connects TRBV11-1 to TRBJ1-1; D call uncertain. Trimming took 1 base from V and 4 from J, leaving 10 bases between them. The germline V gene encodes CDR1 SGHAT and CDR2 FQDESV (reference sequence). The CDR3 has 14 amino acids. The CDR3 sequence is CASSLGVSSTEAFF. DNA for the CDR3: TGTGCCAGCAGCTTAGGGGTGTCGTCCACTGAAGCTTTCTTT.

The gene calls are TRBV5-6 and TRBJ2-2; D ambiguous. Trimming took off 6 bases at V and 4 bases at J, with 13 bases between the two ends. Germline V gives CDR1 SGHDT, CDR2 YYEEEE. The CDR3 has 14 amino acids. CDR3 nucleotides: TGTGCCAGCACCTTAAGCAGAGTCACCGGGGAGCTGTTTTTT. Translating it yields CASTLSRVTGELFF.

This clone was recorded a few times. This chain links TRBV2 with TRBJ1-6; D gene ambiguous. The CDR3 extends over 16 amino acids. Between the trimmed V and J ends, which lost 2 bases and 0 bases, there was a span of 8 bases. Germline loops: CDR1 SNHLY, CDR2 FYNNEI. The CDR3 DNA sequence: TGTGCCAGCAGTGAAAGGAGGAGCTCCTATAATTCACCCCTCCACTTT. Translation gives CASSERRSSYNSPLHF.

V and J are TRBV5-6 and TRBJ2-1; the D is unclear. CDR3 length equals 15 residues. Trimming stripped 1 base from V and 5 bases from J, with 13 bases between. The germline gives CDR1 SGHDT, CDR2 YYEEEE. The CDR3: CASSLILDFNNEQFF. In nucleotides, the CDR3 is TGTGCCAGCAGCTTGATTCTGGATTTCAACAATGAGCAGTTCTTC.

The V gene is TRBV27, the J gene TRBJ2-7; a possible D gene is TRBD2 (6 bases). The CDR3 spans 15 residues. CDR1 is MNHEY and CDR2 is SMNVEV in the germline V gene (reference sequence). V gave up 5 bases and J gave up 5 bases, with 19 bases separating them. The CDR3 loop reads CASSKFGGSNDEQYF. CDR3 sequence (DNA): TGTGCCAGCAGTAAATTCGGAGGGAGTAACGACGAGCAGTACTTC.

The chain joins TRBV2 to TRBJ1-6; D gene uncertain. Trimming shortened V by 8 bases and J by 7 bases, and 18 bases separated the two germline ends. In germline, CDR1 is SNHLY, CDR2 FYNNEI. There are 15 residues in the CDR3. The CDR3 reads CASHRHEGGNSPLHF. The CDR3 region has the DNA TGTGCCAGCCACCGGCACGAGGGTGGAAATTCACCCCTCCACTTT.

The V and J genes are TRBV19 and TRBJ2-1; no reliable D call. In germline, CDR1 is LNHDA, CDR2 SQIVND (reference sequence). V was cut by 4 bases and J by 5 bases, with 9 bases left in between. The CDR3 consists of 13 residues. For the CDR3, the DNA is TGTGCCAGTAGTACCGGACCCAACAATGAGCAGTTCTTC. Amino acids: CASSTGPNNEQFF.

V gene TRBV12-5 combines with J gene TRBJ2-7, with TRBD1 matching 7 bases. The germline gives CDR1 LGHNT, CDR2 FRNRAP. The ends lost 1 base at V and 4 bases at J; junction bases unmatched: 4. The CDR3 is made up of 14 amino acids. CDR3 nucleotide sequence: TGTGCTAGTGGTTTGGGACAGGGCCTTTACGAGCAGTACTTC. Protein sequence: CASGLGQGLYEQYF.

The CDR3 DNA sequence: TGCAGTGCTAGTCTAGGAGTTACGCAGTATTTT. Translated, it gives CSASLGVTQYF. The gene calls are TRBV20-1 and TRBJ2-3; the D is unclear. V was cut by 3 bases and J by 8 bases, with 9 bases left in between. Germline V gene sequence: CDR1 DFQATT, CDR2 SNEGSKA (reference sequence). This CDR3 is 11 amino acids long.

This chain links TRBV10-3 with TRBJ2-3, with TRBD2 matching over 11 bases. The length of the CDR3 is 16 residues. Per the germline V gene, CDR1 is ENHRY and CDR2 is SYGVKD. The ends lost 5 bases at V and 1 base at J; junction bases unmatched: 5. CDR3 sequence reads: CAISPGGLAGTDTQYF. CDR3 in DNA: TGTGCCATCAGTCCGGGGGGACTAGCGGGCACAGATACGCAGTATTTT.

The V gene is TRBV5-1, the J gene TRBJ1-6, with a tentative D call TRBD1 (6 bases). Trimming stripped 0 bases from V and 3 bases from J, with 10 bases between. Germline V gene data show CDR1 as SGHRS and CDR2 as YFSETQ. The CDR3 totals 16 residues. DNA for the CDR3: TGCGCCAGCAGCTTGGGGACAGAAAACTATAATTCACCCCTCCACTTT. Translated, it gives CASSLGTENYNSPLHF.

The chain combines TRBV7-2 with TRBJ2-2; no clear D. V lost 3 bases and J 5 bases, leaving 10 bases between the germline ends. Germline CDR1 SGHTA, CDR2 FQGNSA. This CDR3 comprises 14 residues. Here the CDR3 reads CASSFLGATGELFF. The CDR3 DNA reads as TGTGCCAGCAGCTTTCTTGGAGCGACCGGGGAGCTGTTTTTT.

The chain recombines TRBV19 with TRBJ2-5, with D tentatively TRBD1 (7 bases). CDR3 length: 15 residues. The germline V and J ends were trimmed by 4 bases and 2 bases, with 14 bases remaining between them. The germline gives CDR1 LNHDA, CDR2 SQIVND (reference sequence). In DNA, the CDR3 is TGTGCCAGTAGTAGCGGGACAGTTATTCAAGAGACCCAGTACTTC. This gives the protein CASSSGTVIQETQYF.

The chain couples TRBV6-6 to TRBJ1-3; TRBD1 is a possible D gene (6 bases). Germline assignment: CDR1 MNHNY and CDR2 SVGAGI (reference sequence). With 2 bases removed from V and 4 bases from J, the gap between germline ends came to 12 bases. The CDR3 contains 15 residues. The CDR3, as DNA: TGTGCCAGCAGTTACACGCCGACAGGCGGAAACACCATATATTTT. This gives the protein CASSYTPTGGNTIYF.

The chain is built from TRBV7-2 and TRBJ2-5; tentatively, D is TRBD1 or TRBD2 (5 bases each). The CDR3 has 16 residues. V was trimmed by 3 bases and J by 5 bases, leaving 19 bases between them. Looked up from germline, CDR1 is SGHTA and CDR2 is FQGNSA. The DNA for the CDR3 is TGTGCCAGCAGCTTCTCGCTAGTTGGGGGAGTGGAGACCCAGTACTTC. Translation: CASSFSLVGGVETQYF. The variable domain in full, with the rest retrieved from reference TRBV7-2 and TRBJ2-5, is GAGVSQSPSNKVTEKGKDVELRCDPISGHTALYWYRQSLGQGLEFLIYFQGNSAPDKSGLPSDRFSAERTGGSVSTLTIQRTQQEDSAVYLCASSFSLVGGVETQYFGPGTRLLVL.

This chain links TRBV5-1 with TRBJ1-1; unclear D gene. With 1 base removed from V and 0 bases from J, the gap between germline ends came to 10 bases. Germline-derived CDR1 and CDR2 are SGHRS and YFSETQ. The CDR3 spans 15 residues. The CDR3 spells CASSLLSELNTEAFF. The CDR3 bases are TGCGCCAGCAGCTTGTTGTCCGAGTTGAACACTGAAGCTTTCTTT.

The V gene is TRBV4-1, the J gene TRBJ2-3; 7 nucleotides align to TRBD1. J lost 6 bases, V lost 5 bases, and 14 bases had no gene match. The germline V gene has CDR1 MGHRA and CDR2 YSYEKL. The CDR3 totals 16 residues. Written as DNA, the CDR3 is TGCGCCAGCAGCTCATGGACGGGACAGCGCGGTGATACGCAGTATTTT. Translation: CASSSWTGQRGDTQYF.

The J gene is TRBJ2-5, the V gene TRBV6-5, with D possibly matching TRBD2 (5 bases). The germline CDR1 and CDR2 sequences are MNHEY and SVGAGI. The CDR3 length is 16 residues. Trimming took off 0 bases at V and 4 bases at J, with 15 bases between the two ends. In nucleotides, the CDR3 is TGTGCCAGCAGTTACTCTGGCCCCCACCGGGGAGAGACCCAGTACTTC. Encoded protein: CASSYSGPHRGETQYF.

The rearrangement links TRBV18 to TRBJ2-2; D uncertain. Germline V gene data show CDR1 as KGHSH and CDR2 as LQKENI. Deletions cut 2 bases from V and 3 bases from J, with 10 bases between. CDR3 length: 15 amino acids. CDR3 residues: CASSPSVPDTGELFF. The CDR3, as DNA: TGTGCCAGCTCACCAAGCGTCCCGGACACCGGGGAGCTGTTTTTT.

In this sample, this clone turned up once. The chain uses TRBV18 and TRBJ1-4; no reliable D call. CDR1 is KGHSH and CDR2 is LQKENI in the germline V gene. The V and J ends lost 1 base and 7 bases respectively, with 4 bases between them. The CDR3 runs 12 residues. The CDR3 here is CASSPRAEKLFF. The DNA of the CDR3 is TGTGCCAGCTCACCACGGGCTGAAAAACTGTTTTTT.

The rearrangement uses TRBV6-1 and TRBJ2-7, with D perhaps TRBD2 (6 bases). This CDR3 contains 15 residues. From germline, CDR1 is MNHNS and CDR2 SASEGT. Trimming removed 2 bases at V and 1 base at J, with 12 bases between. The CDR3 is CASSERLGGSYEQYF. CDR3 nucleotide sequence: TGTGCCAGCAGTGAACGTCTGGGGGGATCCTACGAGCAGTACTTC.

This sequence joins TRBV4-1 and TRBJ1-2; D is possibly TRBD1 (6 bases). This CDR3 comprises 14 residues. Trimming took off 2 bases at V and 7 bases at J, with 14 bases between the two ends. Looked up from germline, CDR1 is MGHRA and CDR2 is YSYEKL. CDR3 DNA: TGCGCCAGCAGCCAATCGTCGAGGGGGGGTGGCTACACCTTC. It translates to CASSQSSRGGGYTF.

The genes are TRBV6-1 and TRBJ2-2; TRBD1 or TRBD2 may be the D gene (5 bases each). Looked up from germline, CDR1 is MNHNS and CDR2 is SASEGT. The CDR3 length is 12 residues. V was trimmed by 4 bases and J by 6 bases, leaving 6 bases between them. CDR3 DNA: TGTGCCAGCAGTGTGGGACCCGGGGAGCTGTTTTTT. Translating gives CASSVGPGELFF.

V usage is TRBV6-1 and J usage is TRBJ2-6, with 8 bases fitting TRBD1. The CDR3 totals 19 residues. The germline V gene encodes CDR1 MNHNS and CDR2 SASEGT. V gave up 2 bases and J gave up 0 bases; unmatched junction bases: 9. CDR3 bases: TGTGCCAGCAGTGAACCGACAGGGGCTGACAGCTCTGGGGCCAACGTCCTGACTTTC. This translates into CASSEPTGADSSGANVLTF.

This chain links TRBV18 with TRBJ1-1; D may be TRBD1 (6 bases). Germline V lookup: CDR1 KGHSH, CDR2 LQKENI. The CDR3 runs to 14 residues. Trimming cost V 4 bases and J 3 bases, with 12 bases left between them. This CDR3 reads CASSLRQADTEAFF. In DNA form, the CDR3 reads TGTGCCAGCTCACTTAGACAGGCTGACACTGAAGCTTTCTTT.